This paragraph covers one T cell receptor beta chain sequence. The table lists this clonotype with a few counts. The clone's antigen remains unknown. One end of the junction is discordant with germline, which a read error may explain. This entry comes from a study of T cells in Graves' hyperthyroidism and ophthalmopathy (dated by TCRdb to between 2018 and 2021). General notes on the study: Peripheral blood was sampled at the time of initial diagnosis, prior to any treatment. To identify TCR V-J signatures that set the groups apart, the researchers used a discovery cohort of 95 to 100 patients, made up of around 42 with Graves' ophthalmopathy and about 59 with stable Graves' hyperthyroidism. The 100 or so discovery patients were randomly divided into training and test sets at a 7:3 ratio. Following sampling, methimazole starting at 30 mg daily was given to hyperthyroidism patients, and high-dose intravenous methylprednisolone was given to ophthalmopathy patients. In more than 5 Graves' hyperthyroidism patients, the study also compared T-cell repertoires from thyroid tissue with T-cell repertoires from blood. The paper reports TCR Vbeta CDR3 sequencing of 135 peripheral blood samples: over 40 ophthalmopathy, roughly 74 hyperthyroidism and some 17 progressor patients. Prospective prediction of ophthalmopathy was tested in an independent validation cohort consisting of 18 hyperthyroidism patients and some 16 patients who later progressed to ophthalmopathy. Study-wide conclusions, independent of this receptor: In validation, the model predicted progression to ophthalmopathy with 55% to 71% sensitivity and about 73% specificity, a median of 6.5 months before onset. Sample size was not statistically predetermined, and blinding of investigators to group allocation was not performed. A 13 V-J signature model separated ophthalmopathy from stable hyperthyroidism, with approximately 87% sensitivity and 81.08% specificity in cross-validation and 80%/75% in testing. Most expanded thyroid clonotypes (frequency above 0.001) were also detected in blood, a finding suggesting that blood repertoires may reflect thyroid immune responses.

The CDR3 covers 15 residues, taking in both the cysteine and the phenylalanine. Only the CDR3 portion is preserved as DNA: 45 bases, with reading frame beginning at the first base. Looking up the germline V gene (reference sequence) yields CDR1 DFQATT and CDR2 SNEGSKA. TCR beta CDR3 regions were amplified from RNA transcripts. The TCR CDR3 was subjected to a first round of RT-PCR using the HTBI primer set and the Qiagen OneStep RT-PCR kit. Libraries were constructed in a second round of multiplex PCR, after which size selection and purification were performed. Sequencing of the libraries was done on an Illumina HiSeq2000 using paired-end 100 bp reads. Concerning the study's data processing: SOAPnuke was used to process the raw data, with reads discarded if the reads contained adapters or uncalled bases, had a mean Phred below 15, or lacked an exact constant-primer or identifier match. High-quality paired reads were merged with COPE v1.2.5, and unique nucleotide sequences were defined as clonotypes. Clonotypes were aligned to IMGT TRBV, TRBD and TRBJ reference segments using MiTCR v1.1. The analysis was restricted to V-J combinations with a frequency above 0.0001, which together covered 99% to 99.2% of the repertoires. A TCS score was defined as the ratio of F50 (clonal expansion) to E x V (chaos), with BLOSUM62-based TCRdist applied between CDR3 peptides within each V-J. Welch's t-statistics and random forest reduced several hundred V-J features to about 13, which were used in a naive Bayes classifier (R e1071). Starting from the raw public reads, TCRdb applied fastp trimming at Q25, assembled clones with MiXCR and retained in-frame beta chains. Each entry merges the rows of one CDR3 protein and shows their most common DNA and genes. The V and J calls reflect TCRdb's pipeline rather than the authors' work. The sample records under 400,000 distinct CDR3 sequences, 18% of which are singletons. About 49% of the sample rests with the top ten.

Stable Graves' hyperthyroidism was defined as no progression to ophthalmopathy during 18 months of follow-up. Hyperthyroidism patients were newly diagnosed, with disease duration under 2 months, and aged 18 to 65 years. Patients with uncontrolled infections, other autoimmune diseases, pregnancy or lactation were excluded. Diagnoses were based on clinical symptoms, serum thyroxine and TRAb, thyroid ultrasound and orbital computed tomography. PBMCs were separated from 10 ml of fresh peripheral blood using Ficoll-Paque density gradient centrifugation. Total RNA was extracted using Trizol reagent, and RNA quality was assessed on an Agilent 2100 Bioanalyzer.

The source of this sequence is a woman between 45 and 60 years old with Graves' hyperthyroidism. Input material: blood. The V and J genes are TRBV20-1 and TRBJ1-1, with 7 central nucleotides matching TRBD1. CDR3 loop: CSARDRVIGNTEAFF. The DNA reads as follows: TGCAGTGCCAGAGACAGGGTGATTGGGAACACTGAAGCTTTCTTT.